This T cell receptor (beta chain) is from a study of blood T cell repertoires in COVID-19. The overall study: Samples representing acute and convalescent COVID-19 were sourced from the United States, Italy and Spain.

Original data processing: Reference gene primers were amplified, and this amplification served to estimate nucleated cell counts. The repertoire was sequenced with immunoSEQ multiplex PCR; TCRdb's copy has only in-frame clones and lacks some. V, J and clone size reflect that table, while D and trimming were determined from the DNA. The table shows 25,000 to 35,000 clones, with around 90% occurring only once. CDR3 length equals 11 residues. Per germline, CDR1 SEHNR and CDR2 FQNEAQ (reference sequence). The V end lost 5 bases, the J end lost 7 bases, and 7 bases lay between the germline ends. Sequenced input: peripheral blood. The receptor was isolated from a human donor in a cohort sampled during active COVID-19. The donor label of this sample is uncertain. The rearrangement uses TRBV7-9 and TRBJ2-3; D is ambiguous. CDR3 bases: TGTGCCAGCAGCCAAACAAATACGCAGTATTTT. This encodes CASSQTNTQYF.